This T cell receptor (beta chain) was sequenced in a study of T cell repertoires in cytomegalovirus infection. For the study at large: Selection of CMV epitopes for the study included recently identified HLA-C-restricted and well-studied HLA-B-restricted ones. Signatures in public TCR beta sequences pointed to both CMV infection and matching HLA type.

TCRdb re-called the reads with MiXCR, one entry per CDR3 protein. The sample gives just over 450,000 distinct CDR3 sequences, more than 40% of which show up once; 43% is in the top ten. As for this clonotype: Its antigen is still unknown.

Findings and caveats of the study: What dominated the ex vivo response were HLA-C-restricted CMV-specific TCR beta clonotypes.

This receptor was identified in a human donor in good health (CMV status not recorded). Some clones in this sample may be carry-over from other donors' samples. The starting material was cultured PBMCs, obtained from culture after CMV antigen stimulation.

The CDR3 coding sequence is TGTGCCAGCAGTTTACGTCGGGATGAGTACTTC. The encoded protein is CASSLRRDEYF. The V call is TRBV27, the J call TRBJ2-7; D possibly corresponds to TRBD2 (5 bases). Germline V lookup: CDR1 MNHEY, CDR2 SMNVEV (reference sequence). V gave up 2 bases and J gave up 11 bases, with 10 bases separating them. This CDR3 comprises 11 residues.